The 6 T cell receptor beta chains reported below all come from one sample, sequenced in a study of blood T cell repertoires in COVID-19. Sequencing used immunoSEQ multiplex PCR; TCRdb keeps in-frame clones, though not all of them. The sample shows about 280,000 clones, roughly 90% of them seen only once. The specimen was peripheral blood. Receptors originate from a woman in her thirties or forties who had recovered from COVID-19.

CDR3 amino acids: CASSTTQRSPFF. DNA for the CDR3: TGTGCCAGCAGTACGACCCAGCGGTCCCCGTTCTTC. The rearrangement joins TRBV28 to TRBJ2-1, with D possibly TRBD2 on 5 matching bases. The CDR3 is 12 amino acids. CDR1 is MDHEN and CDR2 is SYDVKM in the germline V gene. Trimming left V 5 bases short and J 15 bases short, with 17 bases between.

This chain uses TRBV11-3 with TRBJ2-7; maybe TRBD2 (6 bases). Trimming pared 3 bases from V and 3 bases from J, leaving 18 bases between. This CDR3 has 16 residues. The germline CDR1 and CDR2 sequences are SGHNT and YENEEA. The CDR3 DNA reads as TGTGCCAGCAGCTTTGACTTCTGGCGGGGAGACTACGAGCAGTACTTC. Its protein product is CASSFDFWRGDYEQYF.

This chain links TRBV19 with TRBJ2-1; 8 positions match TRBD2. This CDR3 spans 13 amino acids. Per the germline V gene, CDR1 is LNHDA and CDR2 is SQIVND (reference sequence). J was trimmed by 9 bases and V by 7 bases; bases with no gene match: 8. The CDR3 protein is CASNTGLAAEQFF. DNA for the CDR3: TGTGCCAGTAATACCGGACTAGCAGCTGAGCAGTTCTTC.

The J gene is TRBJ2-3, the V gene TRBV2, with 7 bases identical to TRBD1. This CDR3 spans 15 amino acids. From germline, CDR1 is SNHLY and CDR2 FYNNEI. Losses at the gene ends were 6 bases for V and 3 bases for J; bases not matched to a gene: 9. CDR3 protein: CASRWVGGGTDTQYF. CDR3 coding DNA: TGTGCCAGCAGATGGGTAGGGGGCGGGACAGATACGCAGTATTTT.

The chain combines TRBV9 with TRBJ2-1, with D tentatively TRBD1 (5 bases). CDR1 and CDR2 (germline): SGDLS, YYNGEE. The length of the CDR3 is 16 residues. The V gene lost 0 bases and the J gene lost 2 bases, with 12 bases spanning the gap. This CDR3 reads CASSVVWGAAYNEQFF. As DNA, the CDR3 is TGTGCCAGCAGCGTAGTGTGGGGCGCGGCCTACAATGAGCAGTTCTTC.

This chain links TRBV24-1 with TRBJ2-1; 7 bases match TRBD2. J lost 5 bases, V lost 1 base, and 7 bases had no gene match. Per the germline V gene, CDR1 is KGHDR and CDR2 is SFDVKD. The CDR3 spans 16 residues. CDR3 in amino acids: CATSDFKASGHNEQFF. Here the CDR3 DNA reads TGTGCCACCAGTGATTTTAAGGCTAGCGGCCACAATGAGCAGTTCTTC.